One TCR beta chain is described in this entry. Its antigen remains unidentified. Alongside a J-beta primer mix, a sample-barcoded 5' primer served in a second PCR lasting about 7 to 11 cycles. TCRdb independently ran MiXCR on the 5' RACE reads; one entry per CDR3 protein. The data contain around 990,000 distinct CDR3 sequences, more than 30% of them singletons. This sample is part of a study of blood T cells in healthy people across ages. Overall study findings and caveats: Strongly correlated with naive T cell percentage was TCR beta diversity. Considered underestimates were the diversity estimates obtained from one million T cells.

The CDR3 runs 15 residues. Germline CDR1 reads SGHTA; CDR2 reads FQGNSA. V lost 1 base and J lost 4, with 11 bases in between. The chain couples TRBV7-2 to TRBJ1-3, with D unresolved. The sequenced sample consisted of blood. The receptor was isolated from a young man in good health. CDR3 in amino acids: CASSLDGFTGNTIYF. CDR3 nucleotide sequence: TGTGCCAGCAGCTTAGACGGTTTTACCGGAAACACCATATATTTT.